Below are 21 T cell receptor beta chains sequenced from a single sample in a study of blood T cell repertoires in COVID-19. Produced via immunoSEQ multiplex PCR; TCRdb's table is partial and in-frame only. The sample records 70,000 to 95,000 clones, just under 80% being singletons. What was sequenced was peripheral blood. The receptor source for this set is a man aged 55 to 69 with COVID-19, enrolled during active disease.

The rearrangement joins TRBV27 to TRBJ2-1; 11 bases agree with TRBD2. The germline gives CDR1 MNHEY, CDR2 SMNVEV (reference sequence). The CDR3 totals 15 residues. The V segment lost 6 bases and the J segment 8 bases; nucleotides outside the gene matches: 9. The CDR3: CASRRTSGSGYEQFF. The CDR3 bases are TGTGCCAGCAGGCGTACTAGCGGGAGCGGTTATGAGCAGTTCTTC.

This chain links TRBV19 with TRBJ1-1; TRBD1 agrees at 9 bases. CDR3 length equals 14 residues. In germline, CDR1 is LNHDA, CDR2 SQIVND (reference sequence). CDR3 nucleotides: TGTGTACGCTCCGGGACAGGGAAGAACACTGAAGCTTTCTTT. Translated: CVRSGTGKNTEAFF. Drawing the rest from reference TRBV19 and TRBJ1-1, the complete variable domain is DGGITQSPKYLFRKEGQNVTLSCEQNLNHDAMYWYRQDPGQGLRLIYYSQIVNDFQKGDIAEGYSVSREKKESFPLTVTSAQKNPTAFYLCVRSGTGKNTEAFFGQGTRLTVV.

The V and J genes are TRBV19 and TRBJ2-2; TRBD2 is a possible D gene (5 bases). The CDR3 runs to 15 residues. Germline V lookup: CDR1 LNHDA, CDR2 SQIVND (reference sequence). Trimming cost V 1 base and J 10 bases, with 16 bases left between them. The CDR3 DNA reads TGTGCCAGTAGTATAGGAGGGAATTCGGGTATGGAGCTGTTTTTT. This codes for CASSIGGNSGMELFF.

V usage is TRBV27 and J usage is TRBJ2-2; TRBD1 might be the D (6 bases). CDR3 length: 16 amino acids. The V end was cut by 3 bases, the J end by 6 bases, with 17 bases between. From germline, CDR1 is MNHEY and CDR2 SMNVEV (reference sequence). The CDR3 region is CASSFWQGKFPGELFF. CDR3 in DNA: TGTGCCAGCAGTTTCTGGCAGGGGAAGTTCCCCGGGGAGCTGTTTTTT.

This chain connects TRBV5-1 to TRBJ2-2, with TRBD1 matching over 8 bases. The V and J ends lost 4 bases and 3 bases, in that order; junction bases with no gene match: 11. Germline values: CDR1 SGHRS, CDR2 YFSETQ. The length of the CDR3 is 17 residues. The CDR3 nucleotides are TGCGCCAGCAGCCGTGAGACAGGGGCTCGGTACACCGGGGAGCTGTTTTTT. Its protein is CASSRETGARYTGELFF.

The V gene is TRBV4-3, the J gene TRBJ2-5, with D maybe TRBD2 (6 bases). The germline gives CDR1 LGHNA, CDR2 YSLEER. The V end lost 0 bases, the J end lost 7 bases, and 12 bases lay between the germline ends. The CDR3 is made up of 14 amino acids. CDR3 nucleotide sequence: TGCGCCAGCAGCCAAGAAGGAGGGATCGGGACCCAGTACTTC. It encodes CASSQEGGIGTQYF.

This clone was observed a single time. At the DNA level, this CDR3 is encoded by other sequences in the same sample as well. The rearrangement joins TRBV12-3 or TRBV12-4 to TRBJ2-7; D remains ambiguous. V gave up 3 bases and J gave up 1 base, with 7 bases separating them. This CDR3 spans 13 amino acids. This chain's CDR3 is CASSLGTSYEQYF. The CDR3 DNA reads TGTGCCAGCAGTTTGGGCACGTCCTACGAGCAGTACTTC.

The chain joins TRBV19 to TRBJ1-5, with 9 positions matching TRBD1. CDR1 and CDR2 from the germline V gene are LNHDA and SQIVND (reference sequence). Trimming removed 6 bases from V and 1 base from J; junction bases left unmatched: 4. This CDR3 is built from 15 residues. The CDR3 here is CASRKQGASNQPQHF. CDR3 nucleotide sequence: TGTGCCAGTAGGAAACAGGGGGCAAGCAATCAGCCCCAGCATTTT. The whole variable domain, filled in from reference TRBV19 and TRBJ1-5, reads DGGITQSPKYLFRKEGQNVTLSCEQNLNHDAMYWYRQDPGQGLRLIYYSQIVNDFQKGDIAEGYSVSREKKESFPLTVTSAQKNPTAFYLCASRKQGASNQPQHFGDGTRLSIL.

V and J are TRBV9 and TRBJ2-6; 7 bases are shared with TRBD1. V shed 4 bases, J shed 0 bases, and the junction held 4 bases outside the gene matches. The CDR3 contains 16 residues. CDR1 is SGDLS, CDR2 YYNGEE, per germline. In nucleotides, the CDR3 is TGTGCCAGCAGCCTGACAGGGTTCTCTGGGGCCAACGTCCTGACTTTC. Translated: CASSLTGFSGANVLTF.

CDR3: CASSVQDDNEQFF. The DNA of the CDR3 is TGTGCCAGCAGTGTCCAGGATGACAATGAGCAGTTCTTC. V is TRBV25-1 and J is TRBJ2-1; D gene unclear. Germline V gene lookup returns CDR1 MGHDK and CDR2 SYGVNS. This CDR3 is 13 amino acids long. Trimming removed 4 bases from V and 5 bases from J, with 9 bases in between.

This clone has only a few counts. V gene TRBV4-1 combines with J gene TRBJ1-5, with 9 bases identical to TRBD1. The trim removed 0 bases at V and 6 bases at J, leaving 6 bases unmatched. This CDR3 is 16 amino acids long. Per the germline V gene, CDR1 is MGHRA and CDR2 is YSYEKL. CDR3 residues: CASSQDSGTGTQPQHF. CDR3 sequence (DNA): TGCGCCAGCAGCCAAGATTCCGGGACAGGGACTCAGCCCCAGCATTTT.

This chain connects TRBV7-2 to TRBJ2-1; TRBD2 is a possible D gene (6 bases). In germline, CDR1 is SGHTA, CDR2 FQGNSA. This CDR3 contains 14 residues. With 2 bases removed from V and 9 bases from J, the gap between germline ends came to 14 bases. This CDR3 is CASSLRVRDSEQFF. The CDR3 DNA is TGTGCCAGCAGCTTAAGGGTTCGGGACTCTGAGCAGTTCTTC.

This chain uses TRBV11-2 with TRBJ1-5; D is undetermined. The CDR3 length is 13 residues. Trimming left V 1 base short and J 3 bases short, with 4 bases between. The germline V gene encodes CDR1 SGHAT and CDR2 FQNNGV. CDR3 sequence (DNA): TGTGCCAGCAGCTTAGGGCTCAATCAGCCCCAGCATTTT. As protein: CASSLGLNQPQHF.

This rearrangement joins TRBV5-1 to TRBJ2-5; 12 bases agree with TRBD2. The CDR3 covers 16 residues. The germline gives CDR1 SGHRS, CDR2 YFSETQ. V lost 0 bases, J lost 3 bases, and 3 bases stayed unmatched. CDR3 amino acids: CASSLGTSGGKETQYF. CDR3 nucleotide sequence: TGCGCCAGCAGCTTGGGAACTAGCGGGGGGAAAGAGACCCAGTACTTC. Full variable domain (rest looked up from reference TRBV5-1 and TRBJ2-5): KAGVTQTPRYLIKTRGQQVTLSCSPISGHRSVSWYQQTPGQGLQFLFEYFSETQRNKGNFPGRFSGRQFSNSRSEMNVSTLELGDSALYLCASSLGTSGGKETQYFGPGTRLLVL.

The chain carries TRBV3-1 (or the pseudogene TRBV3-2) and TRBJ2-5; D possibly corresponds to TRBD1 (6 bases). V lost 8 bases and J lost 6, with 13 bases in between. The germline gives CDR1 LGHDT, CDR2 YNNKEL (reference sequence). This CDR3 spans 12 amino acids. The DNA of the CDR3 is TGTGCCAGCGGCTACAGGGTACAGACCCAGTACTTC. Translating gives CASGYRVQTQYF.

J is TRBJ1-5 and V is TRBV10-1; the D gene is possibly TRBD1 (5 bases). The length of the CDR3 is 16 residues. With 2 bases removed from V and 0 bases from J, the gap between germline ends came to 11 bases. Germline CDR1 reads WNHNN; CDR2 reads SYGVQD (reference sequence). The CDR3 protein is CASSEGADNSNQPQHF. CDR3 sequence (DNA): TGCGCCAGCAGTGAGGGGGCAGATAATAGCAATCAGCCCCAGCATTTT.

The chain couples TRBV5-6 to TRBJ2-5, with D possibly matching TRBD1 (6 bases). CDR3 length: 14 residues. Germline assignment: CDR1 SGHDT and CDR2 YYEEEE. Trimming left V 5 bases short and J 3 bases short, with 14 bases between. In DNA form, the CDR3 reads TGTGCCAGCAGGCGGGCAGGGGAGAAAGAGACCCAGTACTTC. It encodes CASRRAGEKETQYF.

In its sample, this clone was seen a few times. This CDR3 is CASSLDGSGNTIYF. The CDR3 DNA sequence: TGCGCCAGCAGCTTGGACGGGTCCGGAAACACCATATATTTT. This chain connects TRBV5-1 to TRBJ1-3, with D unclear. The CDR3 spans 14 residues. Germline assignment: CDR1 SGHRS and CDR2 YFSETQ. Trimming shortened V by 0 bases and J by 4 bases, and 8 bases separated the two germline ends.

This sequence joins TRBV9 and TRBJ1-1; 10 positions match TRBD1. CDR3 length equals 16 residues. V shed 4 bases, J shed 4 bases, and the junction held 10 bases outside the gene matches. The V gene's germline CDR1 is SGDLS and CDR2 YYNGEE. DNA for the CDR3: TGTGCCAGCAGCCTGGGACAGGGGCGCGAGAGCACTGAAGCTTTCTTT. Encoded protein: CASSLGQGRESTEAFF.

J is TRBJ2-2 and V is TRBV9, with 12 nucleotides matching TRBD2. CDR1 SGDLS and CDR2 YYNGEE come from the germline V gene. This CDR3 spans 15 amino acids. V dropped 2 bases and J dropped 6; count of bases not matched to a gene: 2. The CDR3 sequence: CASSVSSGGAGELFF. CDR3 nucleotides: TGTGCCAGCAGCGTTTCTAGCGGGGGGGCCGGGGAGCTGTTTTTT.

In this sample, this clone turned up once. The chain employs TRBV4-2 and TRBJ1-1, with D tentatively TRBD1 (6 bases). The V end was cut by 2 bases, the J end by 6 bases, with 16 bases between. This CDR3 comprises 15 residues. Germline CDR1 and CDR2: LGHNA and YNFKEQ. In DNA form, the CDR3 reads TGTGCCAGCAGCCAAACCGGGACGGGGGGCTCTGAAGCTTTCTTT. It specifies CASSQTGTGGSEAFF.